These T cell receptor beta chains were read from a single sample in a study of T-cell memory formation after mild COVID-19. TCRdb redid the calling of the 5' RACE reads with MiXCR, one entry per CDR3 protein. Of tens of thousands of distinct CDR3 sequences listed, roughly 7% are singletons. Sequencing was done on a sample of PBMCs or a T cell subset sorted from them (not recorded which). These TCRs come from a young man who had mild COVID-19 (a few samples of this study predate the infection). Cell type and time point are not known. Each CDR3 is given with its conserved first and last residue. The order of the fields is clone size, D gene, J gene, V gene, CDR3 DNA, CDR3 protein. A D gene is named only where the DNA matches it firmly. Clone size is stated in some rows and not others, as once, few, many or a class when expanded.

- | - | TRBJ2-2 | TRBV27 | TGTGCCAGCACTCCCGACGGGGAGCTGTTTTTT | CASTPDGELFF
- | - | TRBJ2-2 | TRBV4-1 | TGCGCCAGCAGCTCCCTCGACAGGGAGGCTACCGGGGAGCTGTTTTTT | CASSSLDREATGELFF
- | TRBD2 | TRBJ2-3 | TRBV20-1 | TGCAGTGCTAGAGATCTTGCTAGCGGGGGGGAGGCAGATACGCAGTATTTT | CSARDLASGGEADTQYF
few | TRBD2 | TRBJ2-6 | TRBV5-1 | TGCGCCAGCAGCTTGGTTCCGGGGGGAAGCTCTGGGGCCAACGTCCTGACTTTC | CASSLVPGGSSGANVLTF
few | TRBD2 | TRBJ2-3 | TRBV28 | TGTGCCAGCAGTTACTCTAGCGGGGGGCGCACAGATACGCAGTATTTT | CASSYSSGGRTDTQYF
few | TRBD1 | TRBJ2-3 | TRBV18 | TGTGCCAGCTCCCCCCAGGGGGAAGATACGCAGTATTTT | CASSPQGEDTQYF
few | - | TRBJ2-2 | TRBV7-9 | TGTGCCAGCCAGTCCGGGGAGCTGTTTTTT | CASQSGELFF
- | - | TRBJ2-1 | TRBV28 | TGTGCCAGCAGTTCCCAGGGGCGGGGCTACAATGAGCAGTTCTTC | CASSSQGRGYNEQFF
many | - | TRBJ2-1 | TRBV7-2 | TGTGCCAGCAGCGCCGCGGGGAATGAGCAGTTCTTC | CASSAAGNEQFF
many | TRBD1 | TRBJ2-7 | TRBV6-5 | TGTGCCAGCAGTTACTCCCTGATCGGGACAGGGATTTCCTACGAGCAGTACTTC | CASSYSLIGTGISYEQYF
once | - | TRBJ2-3 | TRBV14 | TGTGCCAGCAGCCAAGATGGGAGTTGGATGAGCACAACCCTGGGTCGAGATATGCAGTATTTT | CASSQDGSWMSTTLGRDMQYF
many | TRBD2 | TRBJ2-1 | TRBV7-2 | TGTGCCAGCAGCCCACATACTGGGGGGGTTCCTCTTGAGCAGTTCTTC | CASSPHTGGVPLEQFF
few | - | TRBJ2-7 | TRBV7-3 | TGTGCCAGCAGCCGCGGGGCCTCCTACGAGCAGTACTTC | CASSRGASYEQYF
few | TRBD2 | TRBJ2-3 | TRBV7-3 | TGTGCCAGCAGCCCCCGGGGGGGGGCCACGACAGATACGCAGTATTTT | CASSPRGGATTDTQYF
- | - | TRBJ1-6 | TRBV4-3 | TGCGCCAGCAGCCAGAGCGGGGAGTCACCCCTCCACTTT | CASSQSGESPLHF
few | TRBD1 | TRBJ1-1 | TRBV7-9 | TGTGCCAGCAGCTATGGGGGACAGCATGATTCCACTGAAGCTTTCTTT | CASSYGGQHDSTEAFF
- | TRBD2 | TRBJ2-3 | TRBV9 | TGTGCCAGCAGCCTAACCTCTAGCGGATGGACAGATACGCAGTATTTT | CASSLTSSGWTDTQYF
- | - | TRBJ1-5 | TRBV15 | TGTGCCACCAGCAGAGATCCCAATCAGCCCCAGCATTTT | CATSRDPNQPQHF
- | - | TRBJ2-5 | TRBV30 | TGTGCCTCCGCTTTCGATAGCCTGGAGACCCAGTACTTC | CASAFDSLETQYF
few | - | TRBJ2-5 | TRBV6-6 | TGTGCCAGCAGACTAGAGGGATTCCAGTACTTC | CASRLEGFQYF
few | - | TRBJ1-4 | TRBV12-3/TRBV12-4 | TGTGCCAGCAGCTCCAGGTTCCAACGGGGTGAAAAACTGTTTTTT | CASSSRFQRGEKLFF
- | - | TRBJ1-6 | TRBV7-3 | TGTGCCAGCAGCTTATCGCCAGAAGATGCCCTCCACTTT | CASSLSPEDALHF
- | - | TRBJ2-3 | TRBV7-2 | TGTGCCAGCAGCCGCTACACAGATACGCAGTATTTT | CASSRYTDTQYF
- | - | TRBJ1-4 | TRBV4-3 | TGCGCCAGCAGCCAAGATGATTTGCGGGGGAAAAAACTGTTTTTT | CASSQDDLRGKKLFF
many | TRBD2 | TRBJ2-2 | TRBV4-2 | TGTGCCAGCAGCCCCCGGGGGGGCATCGGGGAGCTGTTTTTT | CASSPRGGIGELFF
- | TRBD2 | TRBJ2-1 | TRBV6-5 | TGTGCCAGCAGTGGCCCCCTCGGGACTAGCGGGGGAGCGTATGAGCAGTTCTTC | CASSGPLGTSGGAYEQFF
few | TRBD2 | TRBJ2-1 | TRBV3-1 | TGTGCCAGCAGCCCCTCTAGCGGTTCCTACAATGAGCAGTTCTTC | CASSPSSGSYNEQFF
few | - | TRBJ1-2 | TRBV20-1 | TGCAGTGCTAGAGTGGGGGGCTTAGACTATGGCTACACCTTC | CSARVGGLDYGYTF
few | - | TRBJ2-3 | TRBV7-9 | TGTGCCAGCAGCATGAATCAGGCCTCAGATACGCAGTATTTT | CASSMNQASDTQYF
- | - | TRBJ1-4 | TRBV25-1 | TGTGCCAGCAGCAGGGTAGAGGGTGAAAAACTGTTTTTT | CASSRVEGEKLFF
few | - | TRBJ2-5 | TRBV7-2 | TGTGCCAGCAGCCCCGAACAGGAGACCCAGTACTTC | CASSPEQETQYF
- | - | TRBJ2-2 | TRBV29-1 | TGCAGCGGTACAGGGTCGTGGGGCGGGGAGCTGTTTTTT | CSGTGSWGGELFF
few | - | TRBJ1-2 | TRBV6-6 | TGTGCCAGCAGTTACAGGGACGATGGCTACACCTTC | CASSYRDDGYTF
few | - | TRBJ1-4 | TRBV12-3/TRBV12-4 | TGTGCCAGCAGTTACCGGCTTGAAAAACTGTTTTTT | CASSYRLEKLFF
few | - | TRBJ2-2 | TRBV7-9 | TGTGCCAGCCCCTCCGGGCTAACAAACACCGGGGAGCTGTTTTTT | CASPSGLTNTGELFF
- | - | TRBJ1-1 | TRBV3-1 | TGTGCCAGCAGCCAAGTACGTCCCGGACCCGCTTTCTTT | CASSQVRPGPAFF
few | - | TRBJ2-2 | TRBV19 | TGTGCCAGTAGTATATCCAGGGTCGTGGTCGGGGAGCTGTTTTTT | CASSISRVVVGELFF
- | - | TRBJ2-3 | TRBV7-2 | TGTGCCAGCAGCTCAGAGGCCACAGATACGCAGTATTTT | CASSSEATDTQYF
- | - | TRBJ1-1 | TRBV19 | TGTGCCAGTAGTATAGGGCAGGGAGGGCACACTGAAGCTTTCTTT | CASSIGQGGHTEAFF
few | - | TRBJ1-5 | TRBV7-6 | TGTGCCAGCAGCCAGGGTTACTGGCAGCCCCAGCATTTT | CASSQGYWQPQHF
many | TRBD1 | TRBJ2-7 | TRBV12-3/TRBV12-4 | TGTGCCAGCAGGAGGGGACAGGGGGCCGCCTACGAGCAGTACTTC | CASRRGQGAAYEQYF
few | - | TRBJ1-1 | TRBV6-2/TRBV6-3 | TGTGCCAGCAGTTACCCCCCTGGCACTGAAGCTTTCTTT | CASSYPPGTEAFF
many | TRBD1 | TRBJ1-1 | TRBV4-1 | TGCGCCAGCAGGGACAGGGGTGTTTCGAACACTGAAGCTTTCTTT | CASRDRGVSNTEAFF
few | TRBD1 | TRBJ1-5 | TRBV12-3/TRBV12-4 | TGTGCCAGCAGAGAACAGGGGGCTAGGCAGCCCCAGCATTTT | CASREQGARQPQHF
- | - | TRBJ1-1 | TRBV7-8 | TGTGCCAGCAGCTTATTGCGAGTTGGAGCTTTCTTT | CASSLLRVGAFF
- | - | TRBJ1-3 | TRBV15 | TGTGCCACCGCGGACTCTGGAAACACCATATATTTT | CATADSGNTIYF
few | - | TRBJ1-1 | TRBV27 | TGTGCCAGTCGGGATGATGTGAACACTGAAGCTTTCTTT | CASRDDVNTEAFF
few | - | TRBJ1-3 | TRBV9 | TGTGCCAGCAGCCAAAACTACAGGGAGAGCTCTGGAAACACCATATATTTT | CASSQNYRESSGNTIYF
few | - | TRBJ2-5 | TRBV5-1 | TGCGCCAGCAGCTTGAACCTGGTTCTCCCAGACGGGACCCAGTACTTC | CASSLNLVLPDGTQYF
- | TRBD1 | TRBJ1-5 | TRBV7-6 | TGTGCCAGCAGCGGACAGGGTAGCCAGCCCCAGCATTTT | CASSGQGSQPQHF